These T cell receptor beta chains were read from a single sample in a study of blood T cell repertoires in COVID-19. Clones were read by immunoSEQ multiplex PCR, and TCRdb kept only the in-frame ones, dropping some. The sample holds some 99,000 clones, about nine tenths seen once. Sequencing was performed on peripheral blood. Source of these receptors: a human donor in a cohort sampled during active COVID-19. Both conserved end residues are part of each CDR3. A D gene is named only where the DNA matches it firmly.

cdr3_nt: TGCGCCAGCAGCTTGGACAGATGGCTAGCGGGAGGCGCCTACGAGCAGTACTTC; cdr3_aa: CASSLDRWLAGGAYEQYF; cdr3_length: 18; j_call: TRBJ2-7; d_call: TRBD2; v_call: TRBV5-1
cdr3_nt: TGTGCCAGCAGCTCCACAGGGGAATCCGTGGATACGCAGTATTTT; cdr3_aa: CASSSTGESVDTQYF; cdr3_length: 15; j_call: TRBJ2-3; d_call: TRBD1; v_call: TRBV7-9
cdr3_nt: TGTGCCAGCAGCTATGGAGTTGACACTGAAGCTTTCTTT; cdr3_aa: CASSYGVDTEAFF; cdr3_length: 13; j_call: TRBJ1-1; d_call: .; v_call: TRBV5-6
cdr3_nt: TGTGCCTGGAGTGTGCTCGACAGGGGGCGTGGGGACACTGAAGCTTTCTTT; cdr3_aa: CAWSVLDRGRGDTEAFF; cdr3_length: 17; j_call: TRBJ1-1; d_call: TRBD1; v_call: TRBV30
cdr3_nt: TGTGCCAGCAGTTCCGGGACTAGCACCACCTACGAGCAGTACTTC; cdr3_aa: CASSSGTSTTYEQYF; cdr3_length: 15; j_call: TRBJ2-7; d_call: TRBD2; v_call: TRBV6-2/TRBV6-3
cdr3_nt: TGTGCCAGCAGTGTGAGACAGGGAGAAGATAGCAATCAGCCCCAGCATTTT; cdr3_aa: CASSVRQGEDSNQPQHF; cdr3_length: 17; j_call: TRBJ1-5; d_call: TRBD1; v_call: TRBV2
cdr3_nt: TGCGCCAGCAGCTTACCCTCTCCGGGAACCACAGATACGCAGTATTTT; cdr3_aa: CASSLPSPGTTDTQYF; cdr3_length: 16; j_call: TRBJ2-3; d_call: .; v_call: TRBV5-1
cdr3_nt: TGTGCCAGCTCGCGACAGGCGTCAACCTACGAGCAGTACTTC; cdr3_aa: CASSRQASTYEQYF; cdr3_length: 14; j_call: TRBJ2-7; d_call: .; v_call: TRBV18
cdr3_nt: TGTGCCAGCAGTGATAGCAGGGGGCACTTCTACGAGCAGTACTTC; cdr3_aa: CASSDSRGHFYEQYF; cdr3_length: 15; j_call: TRBJ2-7; d_call: TRBD1; v_call: TRBV28
cdr3_nt: TGTGCCAGCAGGCTACAGGGGAACACTGAAGCTTTCTTT; cdr3_aa: CASRLQGNTEAFF; cdr3_length: 13; j_call: TRBJ1-1; d_call: .; v_call: TRBV6-5
cdr3_nt: TGTGCCAGCAGCCATTGGGACAGGGCGACAGATACGCAGTATTTT; cdr3_aa: CASSHWDRATDTQYF; cdr3_length: 15; j_call: TRBJ2-3; d_call: TRBD1; v_call: TRBV7-2
cdr3_nt: TGTGCCAGCAGCGTCTCGACTAGCTCATCGTCCTACAATGAGCAGTTCTTC; cdr3_aa: CASSVSTSSSSYNEQFF; cdr3_length: 17; j_call: TRBJ2-1; d_call: TRBD2; v_call: TRBV9
cdr3_nt: TGTGCCAGCATTCGACAGGGCCGGAACGAGCAGTACTTC; cdr3_aa: CASIRQGRNEQYF; cdr3_length: 13; j_call: TRBJ2-7; d_call: TRBD1; v_call: TRBV25-1
cdr3_nt: TGTGCCAGTAGTATAAAGGGGGCCATCTACAATGAGCAGTTCTTC; cdr3_aa: CASSIKGAIYNEQFF; cdr3_length: 15; j_call: TRBJ2-1; d_call: TRBD1; v_call: TRBV19